The 11 T cell receptor beta chains below were found in one sample sequenced in a study of vaccination effects on CD4 cells after COVID-19. Sequenced by immunoSEQ multiplex PCR; TCRdb stores in-frame clones only, minus some. The data show under 50,000 clones, about 78% seen once. CD4+ T cell isolation took place after 10 days of culture. What these receptors recognize is not known. The sample in question was CD4+ T cells from PBMCs cultured without peptide, obtained before COVID-19 vaccination. The receptors were sampled from a human donor who had a prior SARS-CoV-2 infection.

This clone was seen only a few times. The rearrangement links TRBV10-3 to TRBJ1-5, with D hard to call. Germline CDR1 ENHRY, CDR2 SYGVKD. CDR3 length: 15 residues. V shed 5 bases and J shed 2 bases, with 13 bases lying between them. The CDR3 sequence is CAISSDGGGNQPQHF. The CDR3, as DNA: TGTGCCATCAGTTCCGACGGTGGTGGCAATCAGCCCCAGCATTTT.

J is TRBJ2-5 and V is TRBV6-5; a weak D match, TRBD2 (7 bases). The germline CDR1 and CDR2 sequences are MNHEY and SVGAGI. V was cut by 6 bases and J by 5 bases, with 16 bases left in between. This CDR3 is 14 amino acids long. Here the CDR3 DNA reads TGTGCCAGCAGATCGCAGGGGAGGGGGGAGACCCAGTACTTC. Protein sequence: CASRSQGRGETQYF.

This chain joins TRBV4-1 and TRBJ1-2; 9 nucleotides align to TRBD1. V was clipped by 4 bases and J by 6 bases; unmatched bases: 15. Germline CDR1 and CDR2: MGHRA and YSYEKL. The CDR3 length is 17 residues. The CDR3 reads CASSREVWRTGVDGYTF. The DNA of the CDR3 is TGCGCCAGCAGCCGCGAAGTCTGGAGGACAGGGGTCGATGGCTACACCTTC.

This clone came up a few times. The chain couples TRBV6-5 to TRBJ1-2; 9 nucleotides align to TRBD1. The trim removed 0 bases at V and 5 bases at J, leaving 7 bases unmatched. From germline, CDR1 is MNHEY and CDR2 SVGAGI. The CDR3 consists of 16 residues. The CDR3 protein is CASSYSSPGQGYGYTF. Written as DNA, the CDR3 is TGTGCCAGCAGTTACTCGAGTCCGGGACAGGGTTATGGCTACACCTTC.

The V gene is TRBV10-3, the J gene TRBJ2-1; D might be TRBD1 (7 bases). CDR3 length: 16 amino acids. Germline V gives CDR1 ENHRY, CDR2 SYGVKD. V was clipped by 5 bases and J by 8 bases, with 22 bases between them. The CDR3 nucleotides are TGTGCCATCAGTACCCCCTCAGGGGGAAGGAGGGATGAGCAGTTCTTC. This translates into CAISTPSGGRRDEQFF.

The gene calls are TRBV11-2 and TRBJ2-3, with 10 bases lining up with TRBD2. The CDR3 is 18 residues long. The ends lost 5 bases at V and 2 bases at J; junction bases unmatched: 13. CDR1 is SGHAT, CDR2 FQNNGV, per germline. This CDR3 reads CASSRSRRAGGYTDTQYF. CDR3 nucleotides: TGTGCCAGCAGCCGCTCTCGTCGAGCGGGAGGGTACACAGATACGCAGTATTTT.

This rearrangement joins TRBV3-1 (or the pseudogene TRBV3-2) to TRBJ2-5; tentatively, D is TRBD1 or TRBD2 (5 bases each). The germline V gene has CDR1 LGHDT and CDR2 YNNKEL (reference sequence). The CDR3 covers 12 residues. The ends were cut back, 8 bases at V and 1 base at J, with 8 bases in the middle. This CDR3 is CASGGLQETQYF. The CDR3 DNA is TGTGCCAGCGGGGGTCTCCAAGAGACCCAGTACTTC.

The chain has TRBV18 and TRBJ2-1; D might be TRBD1 (6 bases). The CDR3 runs to 14 residues. V was pared by 4 bases and J by 5 bases, with 12 bases between. Germline CDR1 and CDR2: KGHSH and LQKENI. In DNA form, the CDR3 reads TGTGCCAGCTCACGAACGGACAGAGACAATGAGCAGTTCTTC. It specifies CASSRTDRDNEQFF.

The chain links TRBV5-1 to TRBJ2-5, with D unresolved. The CDR3 is 10 residues long. Trimming shortened V by 4 bases and J by 3 bases, and 1 base separated the two germline ends. Germline V gene lookup returns CDR1 SGHRS and CDR2 YFSETQ. The CDR3 loop is CASSKETQYF. The CDR3 DNA is TGCGCCAGCAGCAAAGAGACCCAGTACTTC.

This clone was seen a single time. This sequence joins TRBV5-1 and TRBJ2-5; 9 positions agree with TRBD2. Unmatched junction bases numbered 3, after V lost 0 bases and J lost 3 bases. The CDR3 totals 15 residues. Germline V lookup: CDR1 SGHRS, CDR2 YFSETQ. CDR3 sequence reads: CASSLGSSGEETQYF. DNA for the CDR3: TGCGCCAGCAGCTTGGGCTCTAGCGGGGAAGAGACCCAGTACTTC.

This sequence joins TRBV6-5 and TRBJ2-1; 7 bases are a match to TRBD2. The CDR3 is 15 residues long. The V gene's germline CDR1 is MNHEY and CDR2 SVGAGI. Unmatched junction bases numbered 8, after V lost 9 bases and J lost 0 bases. CDR3 sequence (DNA): TGTGCCAGTTCACGCGGGGGAAGCTCCTACAATGAGCAGTTCTTC. Protein: CASSRGGSSYNEQFF.